The TCR beta chain under discussion was sequenced for a study of response to subunit inactivated influenza vaccine. Findings and limits, study-wide: The authors proposed limited new T cell recruitment per seasonal influenza vaccination.

TCRdb recomputed calls from the RT-PCR reads with MiXCR, one row per CDR3 protein. The data contain some 850,000 distinct CDR3 sequences, about 18% of them seen just once; the ten biggest clones take up about 11%. As to this clonotype: Its antigen is currently unknown.

Losses at the gene ends were 1 base for V and 4 bases for J; bases not matched to a gene: 4. From germline, CDR1 is SGHTA and CDR2 FQGNSA. This CDR3 region has 16 residues. The rearrangement links TRBV7-2 to TRBJ2-7, with TRBD2 identical over 13 bases. The source was PBMCs from blood, collected more than 4 days after vaccination. The sequence derives from a man aged 50-59 years who received an inactivated influenza vaccine. CDR3 nucleotides: TGTGCCAGCAGCTTAGAGGGACTAGCGGGGATATACGAGCAGTACTTC. Protein: CASSLEGLAGIYEQYF.